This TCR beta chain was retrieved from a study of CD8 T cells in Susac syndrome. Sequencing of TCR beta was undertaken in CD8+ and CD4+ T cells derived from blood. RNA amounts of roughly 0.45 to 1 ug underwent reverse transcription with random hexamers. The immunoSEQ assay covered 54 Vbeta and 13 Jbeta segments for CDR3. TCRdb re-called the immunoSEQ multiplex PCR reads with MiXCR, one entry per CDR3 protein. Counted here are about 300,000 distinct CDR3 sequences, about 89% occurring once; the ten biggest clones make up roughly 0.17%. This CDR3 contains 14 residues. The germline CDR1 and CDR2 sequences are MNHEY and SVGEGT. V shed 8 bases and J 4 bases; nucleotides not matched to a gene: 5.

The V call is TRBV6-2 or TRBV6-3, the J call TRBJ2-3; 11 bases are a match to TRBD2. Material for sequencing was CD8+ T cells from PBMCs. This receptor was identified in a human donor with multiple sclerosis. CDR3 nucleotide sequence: TGTGCCAGCTTTAGCGGGGGGGTAGCAGATACGCAGTATTTT. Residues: CASFSGGVADTQYF.